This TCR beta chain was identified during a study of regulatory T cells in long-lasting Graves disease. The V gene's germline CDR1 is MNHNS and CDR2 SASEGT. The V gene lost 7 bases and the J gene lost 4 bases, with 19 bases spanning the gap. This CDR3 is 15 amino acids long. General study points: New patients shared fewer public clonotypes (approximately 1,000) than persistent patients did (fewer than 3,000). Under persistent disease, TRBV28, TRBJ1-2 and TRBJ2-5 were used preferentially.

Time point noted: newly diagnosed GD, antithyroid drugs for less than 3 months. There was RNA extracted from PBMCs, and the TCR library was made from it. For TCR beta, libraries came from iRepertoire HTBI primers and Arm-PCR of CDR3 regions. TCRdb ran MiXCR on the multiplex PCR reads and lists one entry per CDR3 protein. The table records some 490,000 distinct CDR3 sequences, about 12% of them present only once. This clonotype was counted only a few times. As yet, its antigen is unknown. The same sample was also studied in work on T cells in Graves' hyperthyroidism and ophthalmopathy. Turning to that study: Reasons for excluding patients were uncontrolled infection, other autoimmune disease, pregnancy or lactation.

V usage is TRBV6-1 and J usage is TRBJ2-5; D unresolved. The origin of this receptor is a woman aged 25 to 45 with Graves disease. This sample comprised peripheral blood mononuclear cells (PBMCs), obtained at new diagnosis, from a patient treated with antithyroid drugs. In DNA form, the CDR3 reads TGTGCCAGCACCCGCGGCCGGGCCCTGGGAGAGACCCAGTACTTC. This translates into CASTRGRALGETQYF.